This T cell receptor beta chain was recovered during a study of monozygotic twins with inflammatory bowel disease. This CDR3 has 15 residues. Germline V lookup: CDR1 SGHAT, CDR2 FQNNGV. No DNA is given; TCRdb re-called the 5' RACE reads and lists each CDR3 protein once. The sample shows about 330,000 distinct CDR3 sequences, and 2% to 2.5% sits with its ten largest clones. The sequence came from a human donor with ulcerative colitis or Crohn's disease, or a healthy co-twin of an affected twin (not recorded which). Specimen: blood. The J gene is TRBJ2-3, the V gene TRBV11-2; checking the TCRdb D call of TRBD2 is not possible without DNA. CDR3 residues: CASSSAGGYTDTQYF.